The 9 T cell receptor beta chains below were found in one sample sequenced in a study of blood T cell repertoires in COVID-19. Repertoires were generated with immunoSEQ multiplex PCR, while TCRdb's copy carries only in-frame clones and drops some. Here the sample spans 350,000 to 450,000 clones, over 85% being singletons. Material for sequencing was PBMCs or T cells enriched from blood (not recorded which). The receptors originated from a woman aged 25 to 45 who had recovered from COVID-19.

The CDR3 here is CANRDRVDQPQHF. DNA for the CDR3: TGTGCCAACCGGGACAGGGTGGATCAGCCCCAGCATTTT. The chain has TRBV10-3 and TRBJ1-5; 9 positions agree with TRBD1. V lost 10 bases, J lost 5 bases, and 6 bases stayed unmatched. Germline values: CDR1 ENHRY, CDR2 SYGVKD. This CDR3 region has 13 residues.

The genes are TRBV10-2 and TRBJ1-1, with TRBD1 as a possible D gene (6 bases). The CDR3 extends over 14 amino acids. V was clipped by 6 bases and J by 3 bases, with 14 bases between them. CDR1 is WSHSY and CDR2 is SAAADI in the germline V gene. DNA of the CDR3: TGCGCCAGCAGCCAGTATGAGGGGGACACTGAAGCTTTCTTT. It yields the protein CASSQYEGDTEAFF.

On this clone itself: Sequence at one end of the junction differs from germline and may be a read error. This chain joins TRBV5-1 and TRBJ2-5; D is unresolved. From germline, CDR1 is SGHRS and CDR2 YFSETQ. The CDR3 covers 11 residues. The CDR3 nucleotides are TGCGCCAGCAGCTTCGAAGAGAGCCAGTACTTC. Encoded protein: CASSFEESQYF.

This clone was picked up a small number of times. The DNA of the CDR3 is TGTGCCTGGAGGGGTAAACAGGGGCTGGGGGCTGAAGCTTTCTTT. As protein: CAWRGKQGLGAEAFF. V usage is TRBV30 and J usage is TRBJ1-1; 7 bases fit TRBD1. J lost 6 bases, V lost 3 bases, and 13 bases had no gene match. The CDR3 totals 15 residues. From germline, CDR1 is GTSNPN and CDR2 SVGIG (reference sequence).

This clone has only a few counts. The chain links TRBV29-1 to TRBJ2-1, with 12 bases that match TRBD2. V lost 4 bases to trimming and J lost 9 bases; unmatched junction nucleotides: 7. Germline CDR1 is SQVTM and CDR2 is ANQGSEA. This CDR3 contains 14 residues. The CDR3 is CSVGASGGVGEQFF. The CDR3 DNA reads TGCAGCGTTGGGGCTAGCGGGGGGGTCGGTGAGCAGTTCTTC.

J is TRBJ1-3 and V is TRBV7-8; 9 nucleotides agree with TRBD1. V lost 5 bases, J lost 0 bases, and 5 bases stayed unmatched. CDR3 length equals 16 residues. Germline V CDR1 and CDR2: SGHVS, FQNEAQ. CDR3 DNA: TGTGCCAGCAGCCCCCGGGACAGGGTCTCTGGAAACACCATATATTTT. It is translated as CASSPRDRVSGNTIYF. Full variable domain (remainder filled in from reference TRBV7-8 and TRBJ1-3): GAGVSQSPRYKVAKRGQDVALRCDPISGHVSLFWYQQALGQGPEFLTYFQNEAQLDKSGLPSDRFFAERPEGSVSTLKIQRTQQEDSAVYLCASSPRDRVSGNTIYFGEGSWLTVV.

This clone was found once. The chain employs TRBV2 and TRBJ2-1, with 7 bases fitting TRBD1. Germline trimming cut 2 bases from V and 11 bases from J; bases unmatched to any gene: 6. CDR1 is SNHLY and CDR2 is FYNNEI in the germline V gene. This CDR3 comprises 13 residues. The CDR3 here is CASSEFRDSQQFF. The CDR3 DNA follows: TGTGCCAGCAGTGAATTCCGGGACAGTCAGCAGTTCTTC. The whole variable domain, filled in from reference TRBV2 and TRBJ2-1, reads EPEVTQTPSHQVTQMGQEVILRCVPISNHLYFYWYRQILGQKVEFLVSFYNNEISEKSEIFDDQFSVERPDGSNFTLKIRSTKLEDSAMYFCASSEFRDSQQFFGPGTRLTVL.

The chain joins TRBV19 to TRBJ2-7; TRBD2 is a possible D gene (5 bases). The CDR3 has 14 amino acids. Trimming pared 3 bases from V and 3 bases from J, leaving 12 bases between. Looked up from germline, CDR1 is LNHDA and CDR2 is SQIVND (reference sequence). The chain's CDR3 is CASSIGIGNYEQYF. The CDR3 DNA follows: TGTGCCAGTAGTATCGGGATTGGAAACTACGAGCAGTACTTC.

The V gene is TRBV11-2, the J gene TRBJ2-7; D not certain. V gave up 2 bases and J gave up 3 bases, with 8 bases separating them. This CDR3 spans 13 amino acids. In germline, CDR1 is SGHAT, CDR2 FQNNGV. The CDR3 sequence is CASSLTVSYEQYF. As DNA, the CDR3 is TGTGCCAGCAGCTTAACAGTGAGCTACGAGCAGTACTTC.